This T cell receptor beta chain was recorded in a study of blood T cells in healthy people across ages. CDR3 length equals 15 residues. V was shortened by 7 bases and J by 1 base, with 14 bases between the two germline ends. Germline V gene sequence: CDR1 SGHTA, CDR2 FQGNSA. The use of a sample-barcoded 5' primer and a J-beta primer mix characterized a second PCR of 7 to 11 cycles. TCRdb reanalysed the 5' RACE reads using MiXCR and keeps one entry per CDR3 protein. The top ten clones hold around an eighth of a sample with hundreds of thousands of distinct CDR3 sequences, around 48% of them seen once. Concerning this clonotype itself: Its specificity is unknown.

Points from the study as a whole: A roughly linear age-dependent decrease characterized TCR beta diversity per million T cells.

Sequencing used blood. The receptor's source is a man under 40 in good health. The rearrangement uses TRBV7-2 and TRBJ1-5; D possibly corresponds to TRBD1 (5 bases). The CDR3 is CASTLIRGSNQPQHF. DNA for the CDR3: TGTGCCAGCACATTGATCCGGGGGAGCAATCAGCCCCAGCATTTT.